This T cell receptor (beta chain) was profiled in a study of T cells after yellow fever vaccination. The study's findings and limits: Subsequent booster samples again held most clones from primary vaccination (96% CD4, 85% to 90% CD8).

Germline assignment: CDR1 SGHVS and CDR2 FNYEAQ. This CDR3 contains 14 residues. V shed 2 bases and J shed 7 bases, with 13 bases lying between them. This clonotype was counted a few times. As yet, its antigen is unknown. A single record per CDR3 protein comes from TCRdb applying MiXCR to the 5' RACE reads. This sample has hundreds of thousands of distinct CDR3 sequences, with around 4% found just once. The chain couples TRBV7-6 to TRBJ2-3; a possible D gene is TRBD2 (7 bases). The specimen comprised PBMCs, sampled on the day of the yellow fever booster vaccination. The sequence came from a young man who received the YFV17D yellow fever vaccine. The CDR3 loop reads CASSLNGGPYTQYF. CDR3 sequence (DNA): TGTGCCAGCAGCTTAAACGGGGGGCCATATACGCAGTATTTT.